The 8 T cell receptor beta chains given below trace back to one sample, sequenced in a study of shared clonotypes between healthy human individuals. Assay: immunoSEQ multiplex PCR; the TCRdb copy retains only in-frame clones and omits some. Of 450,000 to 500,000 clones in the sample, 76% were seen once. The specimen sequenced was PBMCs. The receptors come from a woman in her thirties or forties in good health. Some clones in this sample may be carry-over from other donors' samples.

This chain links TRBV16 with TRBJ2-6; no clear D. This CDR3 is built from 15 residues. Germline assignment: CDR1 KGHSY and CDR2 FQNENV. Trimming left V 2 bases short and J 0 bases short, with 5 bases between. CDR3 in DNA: TGTGCCAGCAGCCAAGGCGTCTCTGGGGCCAACGTCCTGACTTTC. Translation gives CASSQGVSGANVLTF.

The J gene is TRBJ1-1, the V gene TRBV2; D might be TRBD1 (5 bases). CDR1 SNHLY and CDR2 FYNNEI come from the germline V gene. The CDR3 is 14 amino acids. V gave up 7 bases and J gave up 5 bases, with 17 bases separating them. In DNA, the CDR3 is TGTGCCAGCACCAGAGGGGCAGGAGGAACTGAAGCTTTCTTT. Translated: CASTRGAGGTEAFF.

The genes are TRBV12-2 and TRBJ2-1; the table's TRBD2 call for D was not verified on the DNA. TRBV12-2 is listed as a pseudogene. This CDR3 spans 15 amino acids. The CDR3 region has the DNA TGTGCAAGTCGCTTAGAAGACTGGCGTCTGGATGAGCAGTTCTTC. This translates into CASRLEDWRLDEQFF.

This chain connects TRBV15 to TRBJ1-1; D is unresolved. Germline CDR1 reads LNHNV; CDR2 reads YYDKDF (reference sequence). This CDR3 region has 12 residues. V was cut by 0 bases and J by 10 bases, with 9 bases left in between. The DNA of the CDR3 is TGTGCCACCAGCAGAGATTTAGGTGGAGCTTTCTTT. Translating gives CATSRDLGGAFF.

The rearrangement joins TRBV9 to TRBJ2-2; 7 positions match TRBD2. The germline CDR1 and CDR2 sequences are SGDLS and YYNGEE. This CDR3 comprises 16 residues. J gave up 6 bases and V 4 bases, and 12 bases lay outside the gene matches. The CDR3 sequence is CASSLEAQAGAGELFF. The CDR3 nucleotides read TGTGCCAGCAGCCTAGAGGCCCAGGCGGGGGCCGGGGAGCTGTTTTTT.

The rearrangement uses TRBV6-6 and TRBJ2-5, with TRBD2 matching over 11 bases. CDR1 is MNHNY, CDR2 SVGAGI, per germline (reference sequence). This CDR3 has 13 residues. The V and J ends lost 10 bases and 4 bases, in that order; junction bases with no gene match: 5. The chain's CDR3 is CATHSGRGETQYF. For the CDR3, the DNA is TGTGCCACCCATAGCGGGAGGGGAGAGACCCAGTACTTC.

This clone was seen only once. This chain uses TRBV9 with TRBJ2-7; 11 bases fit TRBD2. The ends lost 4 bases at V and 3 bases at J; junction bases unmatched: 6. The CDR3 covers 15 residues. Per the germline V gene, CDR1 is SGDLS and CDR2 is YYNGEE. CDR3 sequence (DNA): TGTGCCAGCAGCCCTAGCGGGAGGTCGGACTACGAGCAGTACTTC. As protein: CASSPSGRSDYEQYF.

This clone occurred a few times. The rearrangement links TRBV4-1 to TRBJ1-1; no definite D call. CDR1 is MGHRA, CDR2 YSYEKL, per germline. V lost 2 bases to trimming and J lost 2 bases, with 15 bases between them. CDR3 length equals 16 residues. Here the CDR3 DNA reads TGCGCCAGCAGCCAATTGGTGCACATCCAAAACACTGAAGCTTTCTTT. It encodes CASSQLVHIQNTEAFF.